One T cell receptor beta chain is described in this entry. This entry belongs to a study of blood T cell repertoires in COVID-19. From germline, CDR1 is MNHNY and CDR2 SVGAGI (reference sequence). This CDR3 has 13 residues. V was shortened by 6 bases and J by 4 bases, with 12 bases between the two germline ends. Data came from immunoSEQ multiplex PCR; TCRdb stores just in-frame clones and leaves some out. The table includes about 56,000 clones, roughly nine tenths detected once. Sequencing used peripheral blood. The clonotype originates from a woman in her fifties or sixties with COVID-19, enrolled during active disease. The genes are TRBV6-6 and TRBJ1-1; D perhaps matches TRBD1 (5 bases). CDR3 in amino acids: CASRPVGGTEAFF. The CDR3 DNA sequence: TGTGCCAGCAGGCCGGTGGGGGGCACTGAAGCTTTCTTT.